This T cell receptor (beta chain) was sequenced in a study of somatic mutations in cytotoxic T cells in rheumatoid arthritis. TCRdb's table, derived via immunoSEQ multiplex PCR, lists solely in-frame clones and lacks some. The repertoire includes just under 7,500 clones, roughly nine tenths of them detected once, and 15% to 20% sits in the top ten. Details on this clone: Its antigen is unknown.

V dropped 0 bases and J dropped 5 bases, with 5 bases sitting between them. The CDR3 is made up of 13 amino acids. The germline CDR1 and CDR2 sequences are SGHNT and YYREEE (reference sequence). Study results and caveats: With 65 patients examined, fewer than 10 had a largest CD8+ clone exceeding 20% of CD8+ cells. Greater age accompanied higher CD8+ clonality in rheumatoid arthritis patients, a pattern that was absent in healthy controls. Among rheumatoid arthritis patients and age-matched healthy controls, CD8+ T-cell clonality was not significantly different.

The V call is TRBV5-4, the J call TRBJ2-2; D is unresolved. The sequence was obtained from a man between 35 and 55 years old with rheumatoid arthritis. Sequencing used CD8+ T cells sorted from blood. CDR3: CASSLAETGELFF. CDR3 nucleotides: TGTGCCAGCAGCTTGGCTGAGACCGGGGAGCTGTTTTTT.